One sample yielded the 29 T cell receptor beta chains listed below, sequenced in a study of tumor-infiltrating lymphocytes in primary liver carcinoma. Making TCR beta cDNA involved 400 to 600 ng total RNA and a constant-region primer. ARM-PCR was slightly modified, and three nested multiplex PCR rounds with it gave rise to the TCR beta libraries. Primers for the first two PCR rounds were TRBV1-TRBV30 forward primers and a C-beta reverse primer (around 10 cycles per round). TCRdb passed the multiplex PCR reads through MiXCR, listing each CDR3 protein once. The sample lists around 330,000 distinct CDR3 sequences, 50% to 60% seen once, with approximately 17% in the top ten. Alongside blood RNA obtained from unsorted whole blood, germline DNA was also extracted. The sequenced material came from peripheral blood. The receptors shown here come from a woman in her 30s with primary liver carcinoma and hepatitis B virus infection.

This clonotype showed up many times. CDR3 coding DNA: TGTGCCAGCAGCCGTACGACTTCGCTCGGGGAGCTGTTTTTT. The encoded protein is CASSRTTSLGELFF. V gene TRBV14 combines with J gene TRBJ2-2; no definite D call. Germline V gives CDR1 SGHDN, CDR2 FVKESK. The CDR3 runs 14 residues. V was clipped by 4 bases and J by 7 bases, with 13 bases between them. Full variable domain (missing parts from reference TRBV14 and TRBJ2-2): EAGVTQFPSHSVIEKGQTVTLRCDPISGHDNLYWYRRVMGKEIKFLLHFVKESKQDESGMPNNRFLAERTGGTYSTLKVQPAELEDSGVYFCASSRTTSLGELFFGEGSRLTVL.

Comment on this clonotype: The conserved phenylalanine or tryptophan normally closing the CDR3 is absent here, so this likely arose from a read error. Because the CDR3's place on the DNA is in doubt, the DNA is left out and the CDR3 is given as listed by TCRdb. The V and J genes are TRBV6-5 and TRBJ2-5. The CDR3 contains 14 residues when both ends are counted. Germline V CDR1 and CDR2: MNHEY, SVGAGI. CDR3 protein: CASSYLGNQETRYY.

A word on this clonotype: A read error is possible here, since a much larger clone lies one base away. The chain is built from TRBV12-3 or TRBV12-4 and TRBJ1-4; 8 nucleotides match TRBD1. The CDR3 covers 15 residues. CDR3 region: CASSFLDREGEKMFF. The CDR3 bases are TGTGCCAGCAGTTTTCTGGACAGGGAGGGCGAAAAAATGTTTTTT.

The genes are TRBV11-2 and TRBJ2-7; D uncertain. CDR1 and CDR2 from the germline V gene are SGHAT and FQNNGV. The CDR3 has 12 residues. V lost 11 bases and J 5 bases, leaving 16 bases between the germline ends. The chain's CDR3 is CACRVPGNEQYF. DNA of the CDR3: TGTGCCTGCCGGGTGCCGGGTAACGAGCAGTACTTC.

Comment on this clonotype: Given a much more abundant clone one base away, this may be a read error. The V gene is TRBV24-1, the J gene TRBJ2-1; the D gene could be TRBD1 or TRBD2 (5 bases each). In germline, CDR1 is KGHDR, CDR2 SFDVKD. The length of the CDR3 is 16 residues. In DNA form, the CDR3 reads TGTGCCACCTGTGATTTTCCGGGACGCTCCTACAATGAGCAGTTCTTC. This translates into CATCDFPGRSYNEQFF.

The chain uses TRBV28 and TRBJ2-7, with D perhaps matching TRBD1 (6 bases). Germline lookup yields CDR1 MDHEN and CDR2 SYDVKM. This CDR3 contains 13 residues. With 7 bases removed from V and 1 base from J, the gap between germline ends came to 11 bases. CDR3: CASMGAPSYEQYF. The CDR3 nucleotides are TGTGCCAGCATGGGGGCTCCATCCTACGAGCAGTACTTC.

As concerns this clonotype: A much larger clonotype is one base distant, so this may be a read error. CDR3 region: CASSPQGSWCGYTF. CDR3 bases: TGTGCCAGCAGTCCCCAGGGGTCATGGTGTGGCTACACCTTC. The rearrangement links TRBV12-3 or TRBV12-4 to TRBJ1-2, with D tentatively TRBD1 (6 bases). The CDR3 spans 14 residues. The V gene lost 5 bases and the J gene lost 7 bases, with 17 bases spanning the gap.

With respect to this clonotype: The CDR3 carries no conserved terminal phenylalanine or tryptophan, so it likely arises from a read error. The rearrangement joins TRBV11-1 to TRBJ1-2, with 7 bases fitting TRBD1. This CDR3 contains 13 residues. The germline gives CDR1 SGHAT, CDR2 FQDESV (reference sequence). The CDR3 DNA sequence: TGTGTCAGCAGCTTAGGGGGCGCCTATGGCTACACCATC. Translating gives CVSSLGGAYGYTI.

The DNA for the CDR3 is TGTGCCAGCAGTCGCGATTTACAGGGGGGCTATGGCTACACCTTC. Amino acids: CASSRDLQGGYGYTF. This rearrangement joins TRBV6-1 to TRBJ1-2, with 8 bases identical to TRBD1. This CDR3 has 15 residues. Germline V lookup: CDR1 MNHNS, CDR2 SASEGT. Trimming at V came to 5 bases and at J to 4 bases, leaving 9 bases not matched to a gene.

On this clonotype: A read error may account for a junction end that differs from germline. The chain has TRBV4-2 and TRBJ2-2; 9 positions match TRBD2. The length of the CDR3 is 15 residues. Per germline, CDR1 LGHNA and CDR2 YNFKEQ. The CDR3 DNA sequence: TGTGCCAACAGCCTTAGCGGGAGTCTTACCGGGGAGCTGTTTTTT. Translation: CANSLSGSLTGELFF.

With respect to this clonotype: This sequence may be a read error, since a much larger clone differs from it by one base. The V and J genes are TRBV29-1 and TRBJ2-3, with 8 positions matching TRBD2. Germline lookup yields CDR1 SQVTM and CDR2 ANQGSEA. The CDR3 runs 14 residues. The CDR3 DNA follows: TGCAGCGTTGCCCTAGCGGGTAGCACAGATATGCAGTATTTT. It yields the protein CSVALAGSTDMQYF.

This clonotype was picked up a small number of times. This sequence joins TRBV6-6 and TRBJ2-3; no definite D call. CDR1 MNHNY and CDR2 SVGAGI come from the germline V gene (reference sequence). The CDR3 is made up of 12 amino acids. V was cut by 7 bases and J by 4 bases, with 9 bases left in between. In DNA, the CDR3 is TGTGCCAGCACACATAAGGCAGATACGCAGTATTTT. Its translation: CASTHKADTQYF.

For this clonotype: A much larger clone lies a single base off, so this may be a read error. This chain connects TRBV6-8 to TRBJ2-1; D may match TRBD1 or TRBD2 (6 bases each). Germline V gene data show CDR1 as MNHGY and CDR2 as SAAAGT. The CDR3 has 13 amino acids. CDR3 sequence reads: CASSYSGANEQSF. CDR3 nucleotides: TGTGCCAGCAGTTATTCGGGGGCCAATGAGCAGTCCTTC.

Regarding this clonotype: The junction shows a germline mismatch at one end, possibly a read error. The rearrangement uses TRBV5-6 and TRBJ2-7; maybe TRBD1 (5 bases). CDR1 is SGHDT, CDR2 YYEEEE, per germline. The CDR3 runs 14 residues. The CDR3 spells CASTQGSPSYEQYF. DNA for the CDR3: TGTGCCAGCACTCAGGGCTCCCCCTCCTATGAGCAGTACTTC.

In regard to this clonotype: A single base separates this from a much larger clone, so it may be a read error. The V and J genes are TRBV11-3 and TRBJ2-5; 9 bases align to TRBD2. CDR3 size: 14 residues. Germline V gene lookup returns CDR1 SGHNT and CDR2 YENEEA. CDR3 sequence: CASSLLAGQEIQYF. CDR3 DNA: TGTGCCAGCAGCTTACTAGCGGGGCAAGAGATCCAGTACTTC. Together with reference TRBV11-3 and TRBJ2-5, the CDR3 gives the full variable domain: EAGVVQSPRYKIIEKKQPVAFWCNPISGHNTLYWYLQNLGQGPELLIRYENEEAVDDSQLPKDRFSAERLKGVDSTLKIQPAELGDSAVYLCASSLLAGQEIQYFGPGTRLLVL.

For this clonotype: Possible read error: a much larger clone is one base away. The chain combines TRBV29-1 with TRBJ2-7; D unresolved. The CDR3 is 12 residues long. The germline V gene encodes CDR1 SQVTM and CDR2 ANQGSEA. CDR3 coding DNA: TGCAGCGTCAGGACGGTTTCCTACGAGCAGTGCTTC. Translation gives CSVRTVSYEQCF.

Worth noting for this clonotype: This clone may be a read error of a much larger clone one base away. The chain couples TRBV4-2 to TRBJ2-7; 9 bases align to TRBD2. The CDR3 loop spans 14 amino acids. Germline V gene lookup returns CDR1 LGHNA and CDR2 YNFKEQ. CDR3: CASSQGLAAYEEYF. The CDR3 coding sequence is TGTGCCAGCAGCCAGGGACTAGCAGCCTACGAGGAGTACTTC.

The table lists this clonotype with a few counts. The chain couples TRBV6-5 to TRBJ2-4; D gene ambiguous. In germline, CDR1 is MNHEY, CDR2 SVGAGI. The CDR3 covers 17 residues. The V and J ends lost 0 bases and 0 bases respectively, with 12 bases between them. CDR3 in amino acids: CASSYSSNQIAKNIQYF. The CDR3 nucleotides read TGTGCCAGCAGTTACTCGAGTAACCAGATAGCCAAAAACATTCAGTACTTC.

Notes on this clonotype: A junction boundary mismatches the germline segment, possibly from a read error. The V gene is TRBV10-1, the J gene TRBJ2-5; 9 bases agree with TRBD1. This CDR3 has 16 residues. The V gene's germline CDR1 is WNHNN and CDR2 SYGVQD (reference sequence). The DNA of the CDR3 is TGCGCCAACAGTGAGTCAGGGACAGGGATCCAAGAGACCCAGTACTTC. It is translated as CANSESGTGIQETQYF.

The CDR3 spells CASSPRRDPPHF. CDR3 DNA: TGTGCCAGCAGCCCAAGGAGGGACCCGCCGCATTTT. The V gene is TRBV14, the J gene TRBJ1-5, with D perhaps TRBD1 (5 bases). From germline, CDR1 is SGHDN and CDR2 FVKESK. CDR3 length: 12 amino acids. V was clipped by 4 bases and J by 15 bases, with 16 bases between them.

Ten or more counts support this clonotype. J is TRBJ2-5 and V is TRBV11-2, with D perhaps TRBD2 (5 bases). This CDR3 contains 16 residues. Germline CDR1 reads SGHAT; CDR2 reads FQNNGV. Trimming pared 4 bases from V and 5 bases from J, leaving 20 bases between. CDR3 sequence: CASSSKTKLSSETQYF. The CDR3, as DNA: TGTGCCAGCAGCTCGAAGACTAAACTCTCTTCGGAGACCCAGTACTTC.

The chain combines TRBV14 with TRBJ1-1; D gene unclear. The CDR3 covers 16 residues. Trimming removed 1 base at V and 1 base at J, with 13 bases between. The germline V gene encodes CDR1 SGHDN and CDR2 FVKESK. CDR3 residues: CASSQGSWRGNTEAFF. CDR3 sequence (DNA): TGTGCCAGCAGCCAAGGGAGCTGGCGGGGGAACACTGAAGCTTTCTTT.

Notes on this clonotype: One end of the junction varies from germline; a read error may be responsible. The rearrangement uses TRBV4-1 and TRBJ2-1; unclear D gene. CDR1 is MGHRA, CDR2 YSYEKL, per germline. The CDR3 has 13 residues. The CDR3 bases are TGCGCCGGCAGCCAAGATCTCTACAATGAGCAATTCTTC. Protein sequence: CAGSQDLYNEQFF.

This chain connects TRBV5-1 to TRBJ2-1; 8 nucleotides line up with TRBD2. V gave up 6 bases and J gave up 6 bases; unmatched junction bases: 8. Germline values: CDR1 SGHRS, CDR2 YFSETQ. The CDR3 runs to 14 residues. CDR3 in DNA: TGCGCCAGCACTATGAGCGGGAGTAGCAATGAGCAGTTCTTC. Encoded protein: CASTMSGSSNEQFF.

The table lists this clonotype with a few counts. V and J are TRBV12-3 or TRBV12-4 and TRBJ2-5; the D gene could be TRBD1 or TRBD2 (5 bases each). V was cut by 6 bases and J by 7 bases, with 18 bases left in between. CDR3 length: 14 amino acids. The CDR3, as DNA: TGTGCCAGCAGCTCAACAGCGAGGGGATGGACCCAGTACTTC. Its translation: CASSSTARGWTQYF.

Comment on this clonotype: A single base separates this from a much larger clone, so it may be a read error. The chain employs TRBV29-1 and TRBJ2-1; no firm D call. Trimming removed 6 bases at V and 6 bases at J, with 15 bases between. From germline, CDR1 is SQVTM and CDR2 ANQGSEA. The CDR3 extends over 13 amino acids. The CDR3 loop is CSVPLLTVNEQFF. Written as DNA, the CDR3 is TGCAGCGTCCCCCTTTTGACTGTCAATGAGCAGTTCTTC.

This clonotype was counted a single time. V is TRBV4-2 and J is TRBJ2-7; tentative D call: TRBD2 (6 bases). V was trimmed by 0 bases and J by 6 bases, leaving 12 bases between them. The CDR3 runs 14 residues. Germline-derived CDR1 and CDR2 are LGHNA and YNFKEQ. The CDR3 here is CASSQDGRRLEQYF. CDR3 sequence (DNA): TGTGCCAGCAGCCAAGACGGGAGACGCCTCGAGCAGTACTTC.

This clonotype occurred a few times. This chain uses TRBV14 with TRBJ1-3; D not resolved. Germline CDR1 reads SGHDN; CDR2 reads FVKESK. Trimming stripped 4 bases from V and 0 bases from J, with 10 bases between. The CDR3 consists of 15 residues. CDR3 DNA sequence: TGTGCCAGCAGCCTGGACCGAAACTCTGGAAACACCATATATTTT. This gives the protein CASSLDRNSGNTIYF.

The J gene is TRBJ1-6, the V gene TRBV7-9, with 8 bases identical to TRBD1. V lost 5 bases to trimming and J lost 3 bases; unmatched junction nucleotides: 3. In germline, CDR1 is SEHNR, CDR2 FQNEAQ (reference sequence). The CDR3 is made up of 15 amino acids. CDR3 in DNA: TGTGCCAGCAGCCCAGGGGGCTTCTATAATTCACCCCTCCACTTT. It codes for CASSPGGFYNSPLHF. Looking up the rest from reference TRBV7-9 and TRBJ1-6 gives the full variable domain: DTGVSQNPRHKITKRGQNVTFRCDPISEHNRLYWYRQTLGQGPEFLTYFQNEAQLEKSRLLSDRFSAERPKGSFSTLEIQRTEQGDSAMYLCASSPGGFYNSPLHFGNGTRLTVT.